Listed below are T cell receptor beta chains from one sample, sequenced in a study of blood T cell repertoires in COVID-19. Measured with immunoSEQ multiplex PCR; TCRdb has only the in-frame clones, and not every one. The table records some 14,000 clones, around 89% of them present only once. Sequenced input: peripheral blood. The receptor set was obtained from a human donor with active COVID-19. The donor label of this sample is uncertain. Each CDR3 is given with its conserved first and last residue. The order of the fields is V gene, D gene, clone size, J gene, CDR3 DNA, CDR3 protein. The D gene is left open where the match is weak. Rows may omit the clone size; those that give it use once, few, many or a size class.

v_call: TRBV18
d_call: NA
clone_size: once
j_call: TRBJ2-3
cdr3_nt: TGTGCCAGCTCACTGGGACTTAGCACAGATACGCAGTATTTT
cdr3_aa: CASSLGLSTDTQYF

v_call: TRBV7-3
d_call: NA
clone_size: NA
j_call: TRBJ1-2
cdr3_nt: TGTGCCAGCAGCTTAGCCCCGCGGCAGGGCACTGGCTACACCTTC
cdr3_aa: CASSLAPRQGTGYTF

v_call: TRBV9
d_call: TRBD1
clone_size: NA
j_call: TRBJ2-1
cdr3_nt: TGTGCCAGCAGCGTAGAAGGGACAGGGAGAAATGAGCAGTTCTTC
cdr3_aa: CASSVEGTGRNEQFF

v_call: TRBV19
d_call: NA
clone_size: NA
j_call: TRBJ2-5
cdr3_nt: TGTGCCAGTAGCCCGACAGAAGTGGAGACCCAGTACTTC
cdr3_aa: CASSPTEVETQYF

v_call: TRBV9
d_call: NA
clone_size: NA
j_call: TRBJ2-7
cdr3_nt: TGTGCCAGCAGCGTAGGACTCAATCCCTACGAGCAGTACTTC
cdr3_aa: CASSVGLNPYEQYF

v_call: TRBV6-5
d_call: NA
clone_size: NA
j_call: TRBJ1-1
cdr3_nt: TGTGCCACCAGATCAATAACTTCAGGAATCACTGAAGCTTTCTTT
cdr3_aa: CATRSITSGITEAFF

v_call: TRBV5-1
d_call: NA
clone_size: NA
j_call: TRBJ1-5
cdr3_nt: TGCGCCAGCAGCTTGACGGGGGATAGCAATCAGCCCCAGCATTTT
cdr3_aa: CASSLTGDSNQPQHF

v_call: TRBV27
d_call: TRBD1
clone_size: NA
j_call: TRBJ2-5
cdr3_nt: TGTGCCAGCAGTTCTGGGACAGGGGGGGACGAGACCCAGTACTTC
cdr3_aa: CASSSGTGGDETQYF

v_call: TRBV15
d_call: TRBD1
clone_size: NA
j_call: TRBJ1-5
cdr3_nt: TGTGCCACCAGCAGAGATGGCGGGCAGGGGGCGAAGGATTTT
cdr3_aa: CATSRDGGQGAKDF

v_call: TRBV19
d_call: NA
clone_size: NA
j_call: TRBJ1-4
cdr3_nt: TGTGCCAGTAGTCCCGGCCGAGGTGAAAAACTGTTTTTT
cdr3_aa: CASSPGRGEKLFF

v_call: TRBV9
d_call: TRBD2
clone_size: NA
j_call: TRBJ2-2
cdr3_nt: TGTGCCAGCAGCGTAGATCAGCGGGGGTCGCAATACGGAACCGGGGAGCTGTTTTTT
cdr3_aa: CASSVDQRGSQYGTGELFF

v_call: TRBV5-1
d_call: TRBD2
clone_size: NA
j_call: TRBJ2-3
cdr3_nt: TGCGCCAGCAGCAGCGGGACCAGCACAGATACGCAGTATTTT
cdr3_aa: CASSSGTSTDTQYF

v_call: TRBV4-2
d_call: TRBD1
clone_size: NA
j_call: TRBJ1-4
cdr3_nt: TGTGCCAGCAGCCCACAGGGGAAGTATGAAAAACTGTTTTTT
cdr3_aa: CASSPQGKYEKLFF

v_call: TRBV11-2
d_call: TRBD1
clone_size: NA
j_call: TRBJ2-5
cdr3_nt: TGTGCCAGCAGCTCCCCCCGGGGACAGATCCAAGAGACCCAGTACTTC
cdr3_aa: CASSSPRGQIQETQYF

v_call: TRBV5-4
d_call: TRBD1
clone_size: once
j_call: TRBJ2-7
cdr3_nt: TGTGCCAGCAGTTGGGACAGCTCCTACGAGCAGTACTTC
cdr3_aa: CASSWDSSYEQYF

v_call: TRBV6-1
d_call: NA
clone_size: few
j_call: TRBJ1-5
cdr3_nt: TGTGCCAGCAGTGAAGCGGGGAGGGACGGATACCAGCCCCAGCATTTT
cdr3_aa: CASSEAGRDGYQPQHF

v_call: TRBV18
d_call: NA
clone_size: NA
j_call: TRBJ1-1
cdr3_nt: TGTGCCAGCTCACCACCAGAGGGGAGGGACACTGAAGCTTTCTTT
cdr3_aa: CASSPPEGRDTEAFF

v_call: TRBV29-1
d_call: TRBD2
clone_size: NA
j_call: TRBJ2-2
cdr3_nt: TGCAGCGTTGTGGAGCTAGCGGGGCTCACCGGGGAGCTGTTTTTT
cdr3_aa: CSVVELAGLTGELFF

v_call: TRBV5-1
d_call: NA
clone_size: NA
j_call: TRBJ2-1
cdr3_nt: TGCGCCAGCAGCTTGTCAGGGATGTCCGAGCAGTTCTTC
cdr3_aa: CASSLSGMSEQFF

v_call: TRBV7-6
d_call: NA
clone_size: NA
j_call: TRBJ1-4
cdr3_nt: TGTGCCAGCAGCTTAGCGGGCTGGGGAGCTGAAAAACTGTTTTTT
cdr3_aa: CASSLAGWGAEKLFF

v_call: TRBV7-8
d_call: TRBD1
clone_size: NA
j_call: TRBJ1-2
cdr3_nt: TGTGCCAGCAGCTTAGGAGGGACAGCCGCCGACCGCCTCTATGGCTACACCTTC
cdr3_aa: CASSLGGTAADRLYGYTF

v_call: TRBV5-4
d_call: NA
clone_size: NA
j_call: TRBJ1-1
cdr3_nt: TGTGCCAGCAGTCCCCCCAAGGGGGTGGGAACTGAAGCTTTCTTT
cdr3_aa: CASSPPKGVGTEAFF

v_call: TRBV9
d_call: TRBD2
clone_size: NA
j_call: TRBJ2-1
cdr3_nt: TGTGCCAGCAGCGTAGCTAGCGGAGGGCCCCTCCAGTTCTTC
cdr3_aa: CASSVASGGPLQFF

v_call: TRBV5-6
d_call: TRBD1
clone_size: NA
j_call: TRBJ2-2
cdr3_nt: TGTGCCAGCAGCTTGGTGCAGGGACAGGGGAGCACCGGGGAGCTGTTTTTT
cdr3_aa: CASSLVQGQGSTGELFF

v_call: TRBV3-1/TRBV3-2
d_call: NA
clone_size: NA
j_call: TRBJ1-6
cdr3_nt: TGTGCCAGCAGCCAATTACAGGGATGGGATTCACCCCTCCACTTT
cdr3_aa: CASSQLQGWDSPLHF

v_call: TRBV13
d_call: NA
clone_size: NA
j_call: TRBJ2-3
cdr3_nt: TGTGCCAGCAGCTTAAGGACAGGCACAGATACGCAGTATTTT
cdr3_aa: CASSLRTGTDTQYF

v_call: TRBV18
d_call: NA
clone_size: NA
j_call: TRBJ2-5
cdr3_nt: TGTGCCAGCTCACCCCCGGGGAGGTACAGAGAGACCCAGTACTTC
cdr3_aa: CASSPPGRYRETQYF

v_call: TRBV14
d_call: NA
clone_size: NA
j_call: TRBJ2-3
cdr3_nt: TGTGCCAGCAGCCAATACCAAGGGGGAGATACGCAGTATTTT
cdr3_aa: CASSQYQGGDTQYF

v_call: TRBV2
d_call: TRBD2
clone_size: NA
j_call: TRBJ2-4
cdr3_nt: TGTGCCAGCAGTGATGTAGCGGGGGGTCAACAAAACATTCAGTACTTC
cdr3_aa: CASSDVAGGQQNIQYF

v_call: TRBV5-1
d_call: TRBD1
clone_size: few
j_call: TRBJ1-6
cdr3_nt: TGCGCCAGCAGCCGGACAGGGGAAGGATCACCCCTCCACTTT
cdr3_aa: CASSRTGEGSPLHF

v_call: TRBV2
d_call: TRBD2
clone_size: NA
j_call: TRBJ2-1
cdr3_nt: TGTGCCAGCAGTGAGAAGCCCCTGGTTAGCGGGGGTCATGAGCAGTTCTTC
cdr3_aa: CASSEKPLVSGGHEQFF

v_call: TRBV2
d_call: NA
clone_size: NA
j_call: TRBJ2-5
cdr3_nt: TGTGCCAGCAGTACAGGGTTGGGGGAGACCCAGTACTTC
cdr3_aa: CASSTGLGETQYF

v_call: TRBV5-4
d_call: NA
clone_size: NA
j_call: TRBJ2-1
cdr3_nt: TGTGCCAGCAGCTTAGAGACACTCAATGAGCAGTTCTTC
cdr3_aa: CASSLETLNEQFF

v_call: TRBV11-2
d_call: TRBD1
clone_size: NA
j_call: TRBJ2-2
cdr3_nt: TGTGCCAGCAGCCCCAGGGACAGGGAAGGCGGGGAGCTGTTTTTT
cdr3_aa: CASSPRDREGGELFF

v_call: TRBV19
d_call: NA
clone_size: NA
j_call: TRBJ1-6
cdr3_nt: TGTGCCAGTAGAGCCGGGGGAAGCTCCTATAATTCACCCCTCCACTTT
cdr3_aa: CASRAGGSSYNSPLHF

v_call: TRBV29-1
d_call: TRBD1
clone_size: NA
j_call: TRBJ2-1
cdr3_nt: TGCAGCGTTGGAAGGGGGCTCGATGAGCAGTTCTTC
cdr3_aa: CSVGRGLDEQFF

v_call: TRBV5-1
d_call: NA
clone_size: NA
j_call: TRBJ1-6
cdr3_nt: TGCGCCAGCAGCTGGGGGGACGTGCTGGGAGGCAATTCACCCCTCCACTTT
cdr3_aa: CASSWGDVLGGNSPLHF

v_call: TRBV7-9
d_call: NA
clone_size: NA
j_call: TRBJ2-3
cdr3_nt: TGTGCCAGCAGCTCTAAGAGGGGGATAGTTACAGATACGCAGTATTTT
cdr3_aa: CASSSKRGIVTDTQYF

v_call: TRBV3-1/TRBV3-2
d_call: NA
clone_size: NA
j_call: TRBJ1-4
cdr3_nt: TGTGCCAGCAGCTACCGGGTGAGCCTAGGTGAAAAACTGTTTTTT
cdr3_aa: CASSYRVSLGEKLFF

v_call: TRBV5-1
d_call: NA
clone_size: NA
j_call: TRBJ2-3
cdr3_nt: TGCGCCAGCAGCTTGGCCGCGGGACCAAAACCTACGCAGTATTTT
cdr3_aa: CASSLAAGPKPTQYF

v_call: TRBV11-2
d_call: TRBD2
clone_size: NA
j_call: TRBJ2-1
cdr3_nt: TGTGCCAGCAGCCCGTCGAGACTAGCGGGGCTCTACAATGAGCAGTTCTTC
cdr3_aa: CASSPSRLAGLYNEQFF